This T cell receptor (beta chain) appears in the sequencing data of a study of shared clonotypes between healthy human individuals. Whole-study results and caveats: Naive CD4 clonotypes overlapped across several donors at roughly 5.1%.

Comment on this clone: What it binds is unknown.

The material for each subset, its genomic DNA, was split evenly across several immunoSEQ plates. Clones were sequenced by immunoSEQ multiplex PCR, and TCRdb holds only the in-frame ones, with some missing. The sample yields over a million clones, 75% to 85% seen once. This CDR3 comprises 16 residues. V lost 0 bases and J 1 base, leaving 13 bases between the germline ends. Per germline, CDR1 SGHTS and CDR2 YDEGEE. Sequencing used memory CD4+ T cells from PBMCs. Indicated subset: CD45RA-negative fraction. The sequence came from a man between 18 and 29 years old in good health. Some clones in this sample may be carry-over from other donors' samples. This chain links TRBV5-8 with TRBJ2-5; D possibly corresponds to TRBD1 (7 bases). The CDR3 DNA follows: TGTGCCAGCAGCTTGGGTGGGCAGGGGGGCCAAGAGACCCAGTACTTC. Translated: CASSLGGQGGQETQYF.